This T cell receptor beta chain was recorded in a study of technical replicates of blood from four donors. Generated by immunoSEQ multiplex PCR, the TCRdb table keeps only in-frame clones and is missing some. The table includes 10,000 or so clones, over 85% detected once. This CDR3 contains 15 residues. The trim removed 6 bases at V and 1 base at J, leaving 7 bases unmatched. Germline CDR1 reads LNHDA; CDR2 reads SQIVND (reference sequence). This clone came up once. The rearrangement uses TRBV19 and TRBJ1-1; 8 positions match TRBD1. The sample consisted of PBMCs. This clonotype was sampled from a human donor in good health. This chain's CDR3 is CASRVQGAQNTEAFF. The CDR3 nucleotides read TGTGCCAGTAGAGTTCAGGGGGCGCAGAACACTGAAGCTTTCTTT.